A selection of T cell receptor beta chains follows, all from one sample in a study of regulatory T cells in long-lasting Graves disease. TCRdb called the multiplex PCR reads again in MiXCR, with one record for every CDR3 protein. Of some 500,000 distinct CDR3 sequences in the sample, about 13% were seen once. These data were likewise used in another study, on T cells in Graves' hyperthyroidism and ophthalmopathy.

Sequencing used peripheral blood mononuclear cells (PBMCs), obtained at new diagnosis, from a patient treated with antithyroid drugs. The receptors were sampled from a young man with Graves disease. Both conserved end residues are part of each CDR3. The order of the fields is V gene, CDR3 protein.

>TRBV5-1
CASSNRDRGTYEQYF
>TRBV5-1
CASSPDRVTGELFF
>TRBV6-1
CASRAPSYEQYF
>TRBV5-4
CASSPMTGANTEAFF
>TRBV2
CASRAPTVYGYTF
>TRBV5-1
CASSWSGISPDTQYF
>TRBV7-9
CASSPGSGDPTTQHF
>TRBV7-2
CASSLNPGRSSYEQYF
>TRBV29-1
CSAPGNPDGYTF
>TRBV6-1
CASSEGDRGSPLHF
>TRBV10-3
CATRRGGNQETQYF
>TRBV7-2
CASNLRKGYTGELFF
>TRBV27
CASSLSSGGGEQYF
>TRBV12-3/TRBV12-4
CASSLSEGGIYGYTF
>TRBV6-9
CASSYVGQYSNQPQHF
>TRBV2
CASSPGISYEQYF
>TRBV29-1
CSVSDSSDTQYF